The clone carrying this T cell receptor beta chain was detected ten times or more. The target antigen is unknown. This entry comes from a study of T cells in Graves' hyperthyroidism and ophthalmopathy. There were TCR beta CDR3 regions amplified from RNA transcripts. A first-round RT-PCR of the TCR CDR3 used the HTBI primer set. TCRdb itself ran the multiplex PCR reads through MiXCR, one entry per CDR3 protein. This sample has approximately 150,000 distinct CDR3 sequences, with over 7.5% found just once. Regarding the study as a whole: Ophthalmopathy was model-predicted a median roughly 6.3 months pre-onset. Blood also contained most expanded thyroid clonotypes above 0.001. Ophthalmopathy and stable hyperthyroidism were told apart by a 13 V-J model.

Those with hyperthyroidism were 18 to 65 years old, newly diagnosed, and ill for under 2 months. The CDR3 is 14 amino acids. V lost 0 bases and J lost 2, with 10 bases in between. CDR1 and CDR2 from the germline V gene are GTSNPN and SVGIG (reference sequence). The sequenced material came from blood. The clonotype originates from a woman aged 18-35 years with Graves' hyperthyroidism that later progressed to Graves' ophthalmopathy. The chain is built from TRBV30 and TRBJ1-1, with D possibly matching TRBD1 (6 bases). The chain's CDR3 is CAWSVGTLNTEAFF. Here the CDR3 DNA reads TGTGCCTGGAGTGTAGGGACACTCAACACTGAAGCTTTCTTT.